This TCR beta chain was sequenced in a study of beta chain features in type 1 diabetes. Findings of the study overall: Type 1 diabetes patients had TCRB CDR3s that were shorter (moderately but significantly so) in all four CD4+ subsets.

The investigators reverse transcribed all of the isolated RNA, so they sequenced expressed TCRB transcripts. Profiling relied on immunoSEQ multiplex PCR, and the TCRdb table lists in-frame clones only, not all of them. This table has a few hundred thousand clones, roughly 25% appearing once. To note about this clone: Its cognate antigen is unknown. Additional DNA sequences in this sample encode the identical CDR3.

This clonotype originated in a woman aged 25-40 years with type 1 diabetes. The sample consisted of naive CD4+ T cells from blood.

The CDR3 DNA follows: TGTGCCAGCTCCCCGCCGGGACTAGCGGGAGGCAATGAGCAGTTCTTC. Its translation is CASSPPGLAGGNEQFF. J is TRBJ2-1 and V is TRBV18; TRBD2 matches 15 bases. Losses at the gene ends were 6 bases for V and 6 bases for J; bases not matched to a gene: 6. The CDR3 length is 16 residues. Germline CDR1 and CDR2: KGHSH and LQKENI.